These 17 T cell receptor beta chains share one sample of origin, sequenced in a study of cytomegalovirus exposure and HLA in healthy donors (dated by TCRdb to 2016 to 2017). Library preparation employed the immunoSEQ multiplex PCR assay. For the multiplex PCR, a mixture combining 60 forward primers for TCR Vbeta segments and 13 reverse primers for TCR Jbeta segments was used. Sourced from immuneACCESS, this table was stored by TCRdb with only in-frame sequences that have V and J called. A share of the clones is absent; for the studies checked, an unresolved V gene accounts for under half, and the remainder has no known explanation. The table for this sample shows around 80,000 clones. About 0.83% of the sample comes from the top ten. The sequenced sample was PBMCs. The receptor source for this set is a boy younger than 18 in good health and CMV-seronegative.

This sequence joins TRBV7-9 and TRBJ2-3; no clear D. Germline-derived CDR1 and CDR2 are SEHNR and FQNEAQ (reference sequence). V shed 8 bases and J shed 6 bases, with 12 bases lying between them. The CDR3 has 12 residues. The CDR3 nucleotides are TGTGCCAGCTTAGAGTCGAGGGATACGCAGTATTTT. Translating it yields CASLESRDTQYF.

This chain uses TRBV6-5 with TRBJ2-4; 7 bases are a match to TRBD2. CDR3 size: 15 residues. After removal of 2 bases from V and 7 bases from J, the junction contained 8 bases not matched to a gene. Germline V lookup: CDR1 MNHEY, CDR2 SVGAGI. The CDR3 bases are TGTGCCAGCAGTTACGGGGTTGGGGGAGGGAACATTCAGTACTTC. As protein: CASSYGVGGGNIQYF.

V usage is TRBV7-9 and J usage is TRBJ1-4, with TRBD1 matching over 8 bases. Germline assignment: CDR1 SEHNR and CDR2 FQNEAQ (reference sequence). The CDR3 covers 18 residues. The J segment lost 5 bases and the V segment lost 0 bases, leaving 11 bases of the junction unmatched. As DNA, the CDR3 is TGTGCCAGCAGCTTAGCGCCAGGGGGCGTATGGGTCAATGAAAAACTGTTTTTT. This codes for CASSLAPGGVWVNEKLFF.

The J gene is TRBJ2-7, the V gene TRBV6-5; D perhaps matches TRBD2 (5 bases). The CDR3 is made up of 13 amino acids. CDR1 MNHEY and CDR2 SVGAGI come from the germline V gene. Trimming took off 6 bases at V and 2 bases at J, with 11 bases between the two ends. The CDR3 bases are TGTGCCAGCAGGGGGAGCAATCCCTACGAGCAGTACTTC. It encodes CASRGSNPYEQYF.

A remark on this clone: The identical CDR3 is also encoded by other nucleotide sequences in the sample. The chain employs TRBV5-1 and TRBJ1-6; TRBD1 might be the D (6 bases). V was shortened by 2 bases and J by 7 bases, with 13 bases between the two germline ends. The CDR3 has 15 residues. Germline CDR1 is SGHRS and CDR2 is YFSETQ. The CDR3 loop reads CASSLDRQGNSPLHF. As DNA, the CDR3 is TGCGCCAGCAGCTTAGACAGGCAGGGAAATTCACCCCTCCACTTT.

The V and J genes are TRBV30 and TRBJ1-1; D remains ambiguous. Germline loops: CDR1 GTSNPN, CDR2 SVGIG (reference sequence). The CDR3 runs to 14 residues. Trimming left V 4 bases short and J 1 base short, with 13 bases between. The CDR3 region has the DNA TGTGCCTGGACCCGAAGTCTAAGGAACACTGAAGCTTTCTTT. It codes for CAWTRSLRNTEAFF. The entire variable domain, with the rest obtained from reference TRBV30 and TRBJ1-1, is as follows: SQTIHQWPATLVQPVGSPLSLECTVEGTSNPNLYWYRQAAGRGLQLLFYSVGIGQISSEVPQNLSASRPQDRQFILSSKKLLLSDSGFYLCAWTRSLRNTEAFFGQGTRLTVV.

The chain employs TRBV9 and TRBJ2-2; TRBD1 matches 7 bases. The CDR3 contains 16 residues. Germline V gives CDR1 SGDLS, CDR2 YYNGEE. The ends lost 0 bases at V and 1 base at J; junction bases unmatched: 3. DNA of the CDR3: TGTGCCAGCAGCGTAGGAGGGGGCAGGAACACCGGGGAGCTGTTTTTT. Translating gives CASSVGGGRNTGELFF.

This chain uses TRBV5-1 with TRBJ1-2; 7 bases are a match to TRBD1. V gave up 0 bases and J gave up 2 bases; unmatched junction bases: 1. Germline V gene data show CDR1 as SGHRS and CDR2 as YFSETQ. The CDR3 is made up of 14 amino acids. Here the CDR3 reads CASSLGRGNYGYTF. The CDR3 DNA follows: TGCGCCAGCAGCTTGGGCAGGGGGAACTATGGCTACACCTTC. Supplemented by reference TRBV5-1 and TRBJ1-2, the full variable domain reads KAGVTQTPRYLIKTRGQQVTLSCSPISGHRSVSWYQQTPGQGLQFLFEYFSETQRNKGNFPGRFSGRQFSNSRSEMNVSTLELGDSALYLCASSLGRGNYGYTFGSGTRLTVV.

The rearrangement joins TRBV9 to TRBJ2-7, with TRBD1 matching 7 bases. Germline V gives CDR1 SGDLS, CDR2 YYNGEE. The CDR3 covers 15 residues. With V trimmed by 1 base and J by 6 bases, 10 bases remained unmatched. In DNA, the CDR3 is TGTGCCAGCAGCGTATCGGGTCTGACAGGGTCCGAGCAGTACTTC. Protein: CASSVSGLTGSEQYF.

The rearrangement uses TRBV30 and TRBJ1-6, with unresolved D. The CDR3 extends over 15 amino acids. Germline V lookup: CDR1 GTSNPN, CDR2 SVGIG (reference sequence). The V end lost 3 bases, the J end lost 12 bases, and 21 bases lay between the germline ends. CDR3 nucleotides: TGTGCCTGGAGCCGGGGTGGGGTTCAATCTAAACCCCTCCACTTT. This gives the protein CAWSRGGVQSKPLHF.

The chain links TRBV4-2 to TRBJ2-3; a possible D gene is TRBD2 (6 bases). From germline, CDR1 is LGHNA and CDR2 YNFKEQ. CDR3 length equals 17 residues. The V and J ends lost 0 bases and 2 bases respectively, with 15 bases between them. The CDR3 DNA sequence: TGTGCCAGCAGCCAAGATCGGGCGGGATCCATCACAGATACGCAGTATTTT. It is translated as CASSQDRAGSITDTQYF.

The DNA of the CDR3 is TGTGCCAGCAGCCCAACAGGTGACACTGAAGCTTTCTTT. It codes for CASSPTGDTEAFF. The V gene is TRBV5-6, the J gene TRBJ1-1, with D perhaps matching TRBD1 (5 bases). The CDR3 sequence is 13 residues long. Germline V CDR1 and CDR2: SGHDT, YYEEEE. The germline V and J ends were trimmed by 4 bases and 3 bases, with 10 bases remaining between them.

The J gene is TRBJ1-2, the V gene TRBV7-9, with a weak D call TRBD1 (6 bases). CDR1 is SEHNR, CDR2 FQNEAQ, per germline (reference sequence). This CDR3 has 14 residues. V lost 4 bases to trimming and J lost 4 bases, with 13 bases between them. The CDR3 coding sequence is TGTGCCAGCAGCTCCTCTGGGACAAGCTATGGCTACACCTTC. This translates into CASSSSGTSYGYTF.

V is TRBV7-9 and J is TRBJ1-4, with 8 bases identical to TRBD1. Unmatched junction bases numbered 10, after V lost 2 bases and J lost 8 bases. The CDR3 length is 16 residues. Germline CDR1 and CDR2: SEHNR and FQNEAQ (reference sequence). CDR3 protein: CASSLLTGSGGEKLFF. The CDR3, as DNA: TGTGCCAGCAGCTTATTGACGGGGTCAGGGGGCGAAAAACTGTTTTTT.

The chain carries TRBV19 and TRBJ1-2, with D tentatively TRBD1 (5 bases). The CDR3 has 15 residues. Per the germline V gene, CDR1 is LNHDA and CDR2 is SQIVND (reference sequence). With 3 bases removed from V and 7 bases from J, the gap between germline ends came to 18 bases. This chain's CDR3 is CASSISIRDTRGYTF. The CDR3 DNA is TGTGCCAGTAGTATCAGTATCAGGGATACCCGTGGCTACACCTTC.

This chain uses TRBV27 with TRBJ2-3; TRBD1 matches 7 bases. After removal of 3 bases from V and 4 bases from J, the junction contained 4 bases not matched to a gene. The CDR3 runs to 14 residues. Germline CDR1 reads MNHEY; CDR2 reads SMNVEV (reference sequence). CDR3 sequence: CASSLGTAADTQYF. The CDR3 region has the DNA TGTGCCAGCAGTTTGGGGACAGCCGCAGATACGCAGTATTTT.

The gene calls are TRBV19 and TRBJ1-2, with 7 bases aligning to TRBD1. The CDR3 length is 14 residues. Germline lookup yields CDR1 LNHDA and CDR2 SQIVND (reference sequence). J was trimmed by 8 bases and V by 5 bases; bases with no gene match: 11. The CDR3 is CASSLGQQMVGYTF. The CDR3 nucleotides read TGTGCCAGTAGTTTGGGACAGCAGATGGTCGGCTACACCTTC.